This T cell receptor beta chain was profiled in a study of multiple sclerosis patients with progressive multifocal leukoencephalopathy. Notes on the study in general: Whether JC virus or general immunocompromise explains the findings remained unclear.

Time point reported: time of PML onset. Detection of JC virus DNA in cerebrospinal fluid confirmed PML diagnosed from clinical and MRI findings. All PML patients were female, and all patients had earlier interferon beta. Only in-frame clones appear in the TCRdb table, and some are missing; sequencing was by immunoSEQ multiplex PCR. The data hold fewer than 40,000 clones, with roughly 84% observed a single time. The length of the CDR3 is 13 residues. CDR1 and CDR2 from the germline V gene are MNHEY and SVGAGI. The ends were cut back, 7 bases at V and 7 bases at J, with 15 bases in the middle. A word on this clone: What it binds is not known.

The specimen comprised PBMCs, sampled from a patient treated with natalizumab. The TCR comes from a human donor with progressive multifocal leukoencephalopathy. The chain employs TRBV6-5 and TRBJ2-3; a weak D match, TRBD2 (5 bases). CDR3 sequence: CASISPLGNTQYF. The DNA for the CDR3 is TGTGCCAGCATTTCCCCGCTCGGGAATACGCAGTATTTT.